This TCR beta chain was identified during a study of blood T cell repertoires in COVID-19. The trim removed 4 bases at V and 6 bases at J, leaving 6 bases unmatched. CDR3 length: 14 residues. Germline V lookup: CDR1 SGHRS, CDR2 YFSETQ. Sequencing used immunoSEQ multiplex PCR; TCRdb keeps in-frame clones, though not all of them. The sample has 120,000 or so clones; around 80% are singletons. The material sequenced was peripheral blood. The chain has TRBV5-1 and TRBJ2-7; TRBD1 aligns across 11 bases. The source of this sequence is a man of 80 years or more with active or convalescent COVID-19. This chain's CDR3 is CASSQGQGASEQYF. The CDR3, as DNA: TGCGCCAGCAGCCAAGGACAGGGGGCTTCCGAGCAGTACTTC.